One T cell receptor (beta chain) is described in this entry. The antigen is not known. This specimen belongs to a study of T-cell memory formation after mild COVID-19. Findings of the study overall: From day 15 to 85, contracting clones were balanced between CD4 and CD8, whereas later expanders leaned toward CD4+.

TCRdb reprocessed the 5' RACE reads with MiXCR, giving one entry per CDR3 protein. The sample yields some 450,000 distinct CDR3 sequences, around 20% seen once. The CDR3 extends over 12 amino acids. Germline lookup yields CDR1 SEHNR and CDR2 FQNEAQ (reference sequence). The V end lost 1 base, the J end lost 7 bases, and 7 bases lay between the germline ends. The receptor was derived from an adult woman who had mild COVID-19 (a few samples of this study predate the infection). Cell type and time point are not known. Sequenced: PBMCs or a T cell subset sorted from them (not recorded which). The V call is TRBV7-9, the J call TRBJ1-2; unclear D gene. The CDR3 DNA follows: TGTGCCAGCAGCTTAGTCCGGAGTGGCTACACCTTC. Amino acid sequence: CASSLVRSGYTF. Full variable domain (remainder filled in from reference TRBV7-9 and TRBJ1-2): DTGVSQNPRHKITKRGQNVTFRCDPISEHNRLYWYRQTLGQGPEFLTYFQNEAQLEKSRLLSDRFSAERPKGSFSTLEIQRTEQGDSAMYLCASSLVRSGYTFGSGTRLTVV.